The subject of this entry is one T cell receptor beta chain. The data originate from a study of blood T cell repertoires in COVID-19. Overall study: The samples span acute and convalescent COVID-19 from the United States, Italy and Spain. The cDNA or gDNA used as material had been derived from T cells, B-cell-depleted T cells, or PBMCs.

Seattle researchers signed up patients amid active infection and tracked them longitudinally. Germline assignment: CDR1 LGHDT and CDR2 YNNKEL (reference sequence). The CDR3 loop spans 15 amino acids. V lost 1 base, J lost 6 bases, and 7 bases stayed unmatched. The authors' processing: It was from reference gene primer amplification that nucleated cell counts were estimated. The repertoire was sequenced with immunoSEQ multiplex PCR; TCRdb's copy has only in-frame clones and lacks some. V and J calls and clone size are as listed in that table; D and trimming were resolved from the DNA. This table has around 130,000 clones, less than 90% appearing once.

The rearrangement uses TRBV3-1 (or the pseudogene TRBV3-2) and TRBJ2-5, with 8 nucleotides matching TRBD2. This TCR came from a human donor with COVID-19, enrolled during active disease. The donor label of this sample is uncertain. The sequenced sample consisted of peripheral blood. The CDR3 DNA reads TGTGCCAGCAGCCAAGGTAGCGGGGTAGGAAAGACCCAGTACTTC. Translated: CASSQGSGVGKTQYF.